These 14 T cell receptor beta chains were sequenced from one sample in a study of blood T cells in healthy people across ages. A sample-barcoded 5' primer and a J-beta primer mix were used in a second PCR of about 6 to 11 cycles. TCRdb reprocessed the 5' RACE reads with MiXCR, giving one entry per CDR3 protein. The sample yields over 1,500,000 distinct CDR3 sequences, approximately 50% seen once. The sequenced sample consisted of blood. The receptors shown here come from a woman between 40 and 55 years old in good health.

The rearrangement joins TRBV7-2 to TRBJ2-7, with D perhaps TRBD2 (6 bases). Trimming removed 1 base at V and 7 bases at J, with 20 bases between. The CDR3 loop spans 16 amino acids. Germline-derived CDR1 and CDR2 are SGHTA and FQGNSA. CDR3 nucleotides: TGTGCCAGCAGCTTAGAGGCGGGGACGGAAGAGAGTGAGCAGTACTTC. This translates into CASSLEAGTEESEQYF.

There are a few counts of this clonotype. V usage is TRBV4-3 and J usage is TRBJ2-1, with D hard to call. This CDR3 spans 13 amino acids. The V and J ends lost 4 bases and 7 bases respectively, with 11 bases between them. CDR1 and CDR2 (germline): LGHNA, YSLEER. The CDR3 reads CASSLLVGNEQFF. CDR3 coding DNA: TGCGCCAGCAGCCTCTTGGTGGGGAATGAGCAGTTCTTC.

The V gene is TRBV24-1, the J gene TRBJ1-2; D not resolved. V was trimmed by 3 bases and J by 6 bases, leaving 16 bases between them. CDR1 and CDR2 from the germline V gene are KGHDR and SFDVKD. The CDR3 spans 15 residues. CDR3 in DNA: TGTGCCACCAGTGATCCCAGGACGGCCGGGGATGGCTACACCTTC. As protein: CATSDPRTAGDGYTF.

The J gene is TRBJ2-7, the V gene TRBV7-2; possible D gene TRBD1, 5 bases. From germline, CDR1 is SGHTA and CDR2 FQGNSA. V was shortened by 0 bases and J by 3 bases, with 12 bases between the two germline ends. The CDR3 covers 15 residues. CDR3 in DNA: TGTGCCAGCAGCTTAGCTCGGACAAGCTACTACGAGCAGTACTTC. This encodes CASSLARTSYYEQYF.

The chain links TRBV15 to TRBJ1-6; D unclear. The CDR3 extends over 16 amino acids. The ends were cut back, 0 bases at V and 9 bases at J, with 15 bases in the middle. CDR1 and CDR2 from the germline V gene are LNHNV and YYDKDF (reference sequence). CDR3 region: CATSRDPDDRVSPLHF. The DNA for the CDR3 is TGTGCCACCAGCAGAGACCCCGATGATAGGGTTTCACCCCTCCACTTT.

In regard to this clonotype: A much larger clone sits a single nucleotide away, making a read error possible. The chain combines TRBV4-3 with TRBJ2-4; the D is unclear. The end of the DNA is better explained by TRBJ2-7, so the J call may be wrong. The CDR3 runs to 13 residues. Germline-derived CDR1 and CDR2 are LGHNA and YSLEER. The CDR3 sequence: CASSQDQWYEQYF. The CDR3 coding sequence is TGCGCCAGCAGCCAAGATCAGTGGTACGAGCAGTACTTC.

This sequence joins TRBV2 and TRBJ2-1, with D maybe TRBD1 (6 bases). V lost 7 bases and J lost 2, with 12 bases in between. The CDR3 totals 14 residues. Looked up from germline, CDR1 is SNHLY and CDR2 is FYNNEI. In DNA, the CDR3 is TGTGCCAGCAAGACCGGGACAACCTACAATGAGCAGTTCTTC. This codes for CASKTGTTYNEQFF.

The chain recombines TRBV29-1 with TRBJ1-2; TRBD1 might be the D (6 bases). This CDR3 contains 13 residues. Germline V gene lookup returns CDR1 SQVTM and CDR2 ANQGSEA. The V gene lost 7 bases and the J gene lost 8 bases, with 20 bases spanning the gap. The CDR3 loop reads CSARGGPGFGYTF. DNA for the CDR3: TGCAGCGCTCGGGGGGGCCCGGGGTTCGGCTACACCTTC. The full variable domain, completed using reference TRBV29-1 and TRBJ1-2, is SAVISQKPSRDICQRGTSLTIQCQVDSQVTMMFWYRQQPGQSLTLIATANQGSEATYESGFVIDKFPISRPNLTFSTLTVSNMSPEDSSIYLCSARGGPGFGYTFGSGTRLTVV.

The gene calls are TRBV7-3 and TRBJ2-5, with TRBD2 as a possible D gene (6 bases). CDR1 and CDR2 (germline): SGHTA, FQGTGA. Trimming removed 4 bases at V and 2 bases at J, with 14 bases between. CDR3 length: 15 amino acids. CDR3 in amino acids: CASSSRGSGQETQYF. The CDR3 DNA reads as TGTGCCAGCAGCTCCCGGGGGAGTGGGCAAGAGACCCAGTACTTC.

The chain joins TRBV6-2 or TRBV6-3 to TRBJ2-1; 10 nucleotides agree with TRBD2. CDR1 MNHEY and CDR2 SVGEGT come from the germline V gene. The CDR3 consists of 16 residues. V was clipped by 5 bases and J by 3 bases; unmatched bases: 7. CDR3 in amino acids: CASSHTTSGIYNEQFF. The CDR3 coding sequence is TGTGCCAGCAGTCACACTACTAGCGGGATCTACAATGAGCAGTTCTTC.

The chain employs TRBV7-2 and TRBJ2-3; weak D call: TRBD1 (5 bases). Trimming pared 1 base from V and 4 bases from J, leaving 9 bases between. This CDR3 region has 14 residues. Germline V gives CDR1 SGHTA, CDR2 FQGNSA. In nucleotides, the CDR3 is TGTGCCAGCAGCTTAGGGGGCCCCCCAGATACGCAGTATTTT. It yields the protein CASSLGGPPDTQYF.

This clonotype was recorded a few times. The J gene is TRBJ2-7, the V gene TRBV7-9; D gene unclear. There are 13 residues in the CDR3. Germline V lookup: CDR1 SEHNR, CDR2 FQNEAQ (reference sequence). V was pared by 1 base and J by 4 bases, with 8 bases between. CDR3: CASSLDVGYEQYF. CDR3 in DNA: TGTGCCAGCAGCTTAGATGTGGGGTACGAGCAGTACTTC.

This clonotype has only a few counts. This chain joins TRBV24-1 and TRBJ1-5; no firm D call. CDR3 length: 15 amino acids. Germline CDR1 KGHDR, CDR2 SFDVKD. Trimming shortened V by 1 base and J by 1 base, and 7 bases separated the two germline ends. The chain's CDR3 is CATSDFSGSNQPQHF. CDR3 in DNA: TGTGCCACCAGTGATTTTTCAGGAAGCAATCAGCCCCAGCATTTT.

The chain is built from TRBV6-2 or TRBV6-3 and TRBJ2-7, with 8 bases identical to TRBD2. V shed 5 bases, J shed 7 bases, and the junction held 10 bases outside the gene matches. This CDR3 is built from 14 residues. In germline, CDR1 is MNHEY, CDR2 SVGEGT. The CDR3 sequence is CASSNGLALDEQYF. In nucleotides, the CDR3 is TGTGCCAGCAGTAACGGACTAGCTTTAGATGAGCAGTACTTC.